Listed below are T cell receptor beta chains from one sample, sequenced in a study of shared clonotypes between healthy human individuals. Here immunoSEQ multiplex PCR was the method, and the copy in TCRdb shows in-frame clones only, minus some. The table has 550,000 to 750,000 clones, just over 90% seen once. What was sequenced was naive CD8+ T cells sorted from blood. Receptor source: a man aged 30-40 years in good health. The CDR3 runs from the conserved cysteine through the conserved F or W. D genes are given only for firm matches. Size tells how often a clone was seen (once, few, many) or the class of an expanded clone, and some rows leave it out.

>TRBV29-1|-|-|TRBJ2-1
TGCAGCGTTGAAGTACTAGCAGATGAGCAGTTCTTC
CSVEVLADEQFF
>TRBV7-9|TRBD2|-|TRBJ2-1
TGTGCCAGCAGCCCCAGCACTAGCGGGAGACTCAATGAGCAGTTCTTC
CASSPSTSGRLNEQFF
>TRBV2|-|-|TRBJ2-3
TGTGCCAGCAGTGAAGGGCCAGCGGCTAGCACAGATACGCAGTATTTT
CASSEGPAASTDTQYF
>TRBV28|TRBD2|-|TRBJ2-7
TGTGCCAGCAGATGGACTAGCGGGAGGGCAACCTACGAGCAGTACTTC
CASRWTSGRATYEQYF
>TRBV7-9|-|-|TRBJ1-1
TGTGCCAGCAGCTTGGAGACCGTCCCAGCTTTCTTT
CASSLETVPAFF
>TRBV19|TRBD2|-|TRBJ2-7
TGTGCCAGTAGTGCCAGACTAGCGGGACCGACCTACGAGCAGTACTTC
CASSARLAGPTYEQYF
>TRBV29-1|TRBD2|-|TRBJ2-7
TGCAGCGCGAGGGGCGGGAGCGTGGCCTACGAGCAGTACTTC
CSARGGSVAYEQYF
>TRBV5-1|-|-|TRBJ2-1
TGCGCCAGCAGCCACTTCTCCTACAATGAGCAGTTCTTC
CASSHFSYNEQFF
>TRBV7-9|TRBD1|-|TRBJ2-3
TGTGCCAGCAGCCACAGGGACAGGGATGCAGATACGCAGTATTTT
CASSHRDRDADTQYF
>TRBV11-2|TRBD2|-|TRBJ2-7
TGTGCCAGCAGCTACTTGACTAGCGGGGCGACCTACGAGCAGTACTTC
CASSYLTSGATYEQYF
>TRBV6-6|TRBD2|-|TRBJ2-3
TGTGCCAGCAGTTACCTAGCGGGAGCAACAGATACGCAGTATTTT
CASSYLAGATDTQYF
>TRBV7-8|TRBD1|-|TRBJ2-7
TGTGCCAGCAGCTTAGCATGGGACAGGGTATCCGCCGAGCAGTACTTC
CASSLAWDRVSAEQYF
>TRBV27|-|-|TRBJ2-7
TGTGCCAGCAGTTCCTCTGGACAGCTCTTCGGGTACGAGCAGTACTTC
CASSSSGQLFGYEQYF
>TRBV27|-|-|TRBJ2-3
TGTGCCAGTGGGGCTCCCTGGCTAGCGACATGGGATACGCAGTATTTT
CASGAPWLATWDTQYF
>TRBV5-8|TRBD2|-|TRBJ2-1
TGTGCCAGCAGCTTATACCCTGGGACTAGCGGCACGAATGAGCAGTTCTTC
CASSLYPGTSGTNEQFF
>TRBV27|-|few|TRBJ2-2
TGTGCCAGCAGTTTCCAGGGATTAGACACCGGGGAGCTGTTTTTT
CASSFQGLDTGELFF
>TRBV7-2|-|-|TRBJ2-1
TGTGCCAGCAGCCCCCGGCTGGGCAATGAGCAGTTCTTC
CASSPRLGNEQFF
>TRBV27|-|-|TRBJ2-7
TGTGCCAGCAGCTACTCCGGCGGGACAGTATCCTACGAGCAGTACTTC
CASSYSGGTVSYEQYF
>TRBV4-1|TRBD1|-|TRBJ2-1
TGCGCCAGCAGCCAAGCTGGACAGGGAGTCAATGAGCAGTTCTTC
CASSQAGQGVNEQFF
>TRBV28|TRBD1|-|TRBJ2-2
TGTGCCAGCAAAAGTCGGGACAGTAGTTTCCGAAGCACCGGGGAGCTGTTTTTT
CASKSRDSSFRSTGELFF
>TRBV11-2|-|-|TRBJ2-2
TGTGCCAGCAACAAACGGGGGAACACCGGGGAGCTGTTTTTT
CASNKRGNTGELFF
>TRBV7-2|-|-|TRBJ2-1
TGTGCCAGCAGGGAGTACAATGAGCAGTTCTTC
CASREYNEQFF
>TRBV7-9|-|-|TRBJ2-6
TGTGCCAGCAGCTTAGGCGATCCCTCCGGTTCTGGGGCCAACGTCCTGACTTTC
CASSLGDPSGSGANVLTF
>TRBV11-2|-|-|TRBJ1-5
TGTGCCAGCAGCGTTAGGAGGGATCCCTATGGGAATCAGCCCCAGCATTTT
CASSVRRDPYGNQPQHF
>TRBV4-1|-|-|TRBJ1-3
TGCGCCAGCAGCCAAATCGGGGGGCGTGCGGACACCATATATTTT
CASSQIGGRADTIYF
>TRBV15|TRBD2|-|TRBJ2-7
TGTGCCACCAGCAAGCCTAGCGGGGCCTCCTACGAGCAGTACTTC
CATSKPSGASYEQYF
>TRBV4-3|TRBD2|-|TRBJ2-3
TGCGCCAGCAGCCCCAGCGGGAGCGAAACAGATACGCAGTATTTT
CASSPSGSETDTQYF
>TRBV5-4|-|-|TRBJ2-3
TGTGCCAGCACTCCCGAGGGGGGCACAGATACGCAGTATTTT
CASTPEGGTDTQYF
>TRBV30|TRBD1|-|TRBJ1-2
TGTGCCTGGAGTTGGACAGGTCCTGGCTACACCTTC
CAWSWTGPGYTF
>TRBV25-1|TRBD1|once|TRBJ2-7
TGTGCCAGCAGTGAATTGGGACAGGCCCTCTACGAGCAGTACTTC
CASSELGQALYEQYF
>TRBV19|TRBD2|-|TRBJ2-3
TGTGCCAGTAGTATGTTAGCGGGAGATCCAGATACGCAGTATTTT
CASSMLAGDPDTQYF
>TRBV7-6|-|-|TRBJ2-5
TGTGCCAGCAGCTTAGATTTCGCTGAGGGCAGACAAGAGACCCAGTACTTC
CASSLDFAEGRQETQYF
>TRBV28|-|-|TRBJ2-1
TGTGCCAGCAGTCGTCTACTTAGCGGACCCTCCGGCAATGAGCAGTTCTTC
CASSRLLSGPSGNEQFF
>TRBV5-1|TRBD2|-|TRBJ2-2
TGCGCCAGCAGCTTGGCCCAATCGGGACTAGCGGGACCCACCGGGGAGCTGTTTTTT
CASSLAQSGLAGPTGELFF
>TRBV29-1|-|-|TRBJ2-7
TGCAGCGGGGGAGGAGGACAGTTCTACGAGCAGTACTTC
CSGGGGQFYEQYF
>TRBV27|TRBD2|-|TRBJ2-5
TGTGCCAGCAGTAAGACTAGCGGCCTCCAAGAGACCCAGTACTTC
CASSKTSGLQETQYF
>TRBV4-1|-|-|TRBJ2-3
TGCGCCAGCAGCCAAGCCGAGGGGCTAGATACGCAGTATTTT
CASSQAEGLDTQYF
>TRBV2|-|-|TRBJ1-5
TGTGCCAGCAATTTCCGAACGACAGAAGCTAGCAATCAGCCCCAGCATTTT
CASNFRTTEASNQPQHF
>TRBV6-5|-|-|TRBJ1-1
TGTGCCAGCAGTTACGACAGGACGAACACTGAAGCTTTCTTT
CASSYDRTNTEAFF
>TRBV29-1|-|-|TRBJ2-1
TGCAGCGTCCAGGGGGGCGGATTGTATGAGCAGTTCTTC
CSVQGGGLYEQFF
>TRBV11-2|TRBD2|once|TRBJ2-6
TGTGCCAGCAGCTTAGATTTTCCTAGCGGGATGAGCTCTGGGGCCAACGTCCTGACTTTC
CASSLDFPSGMSSGANVLTF